This TCR beta chain was observed in a study of T cell changes during pregnancy in multiple sclerosis. The CDR3 runs 14 residues. V lost 7 bases to trimming and J lost 4 bases; unmatched junction nucleotides: 7. The germline V gene has CDR1 ENHRY and CDR2 SYGVKD. TCRdb keeps only in-frame clones here, not all; method: immunoSEQ multiplex PCR. The sample lists approximately 60,000 clones, 90% occurring once. The TCR sequence derives from a female donor in good health, enrolled as a control in a pregnancy study. The material was peripheral blood, obtained in the third trimester of pregnancy. The rearrangement joins TRBV10-3 to TRBJ2-5, with 9 positions matching TRBD1. CDR3 DNA sequence: TGTGCCATCACCCGGGACAGGGCAGGAGAGACCCAGTACTTC. Its translation is CAITRDRAGETQYF.